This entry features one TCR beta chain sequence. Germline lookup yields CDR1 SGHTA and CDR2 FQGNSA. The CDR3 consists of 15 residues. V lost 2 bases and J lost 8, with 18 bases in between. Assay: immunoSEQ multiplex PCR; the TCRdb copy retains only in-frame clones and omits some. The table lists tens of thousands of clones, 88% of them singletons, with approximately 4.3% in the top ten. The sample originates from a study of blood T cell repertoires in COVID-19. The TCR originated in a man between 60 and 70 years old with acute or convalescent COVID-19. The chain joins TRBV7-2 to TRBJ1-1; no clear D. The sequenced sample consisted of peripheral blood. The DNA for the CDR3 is TGTGCCAGCAGCTTACCTCGGGGAGGGCCCCGCGAAGCTTTCTTT. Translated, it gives CASSLPRGGPREAFF.